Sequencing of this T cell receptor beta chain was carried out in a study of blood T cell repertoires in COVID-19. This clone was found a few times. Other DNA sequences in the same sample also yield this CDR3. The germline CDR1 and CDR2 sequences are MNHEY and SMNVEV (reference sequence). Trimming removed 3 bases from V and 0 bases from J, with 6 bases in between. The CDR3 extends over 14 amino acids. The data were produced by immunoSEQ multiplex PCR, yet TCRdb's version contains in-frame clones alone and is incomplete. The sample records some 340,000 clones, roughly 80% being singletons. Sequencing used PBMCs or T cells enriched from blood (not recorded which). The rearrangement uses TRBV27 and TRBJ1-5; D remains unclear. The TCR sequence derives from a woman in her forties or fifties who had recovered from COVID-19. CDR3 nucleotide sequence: TGTGCCAGCAGTTTTCCCGGTAGCAATCAGCCCCAGCATTTT. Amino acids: CASSFPGSNQPQHF.